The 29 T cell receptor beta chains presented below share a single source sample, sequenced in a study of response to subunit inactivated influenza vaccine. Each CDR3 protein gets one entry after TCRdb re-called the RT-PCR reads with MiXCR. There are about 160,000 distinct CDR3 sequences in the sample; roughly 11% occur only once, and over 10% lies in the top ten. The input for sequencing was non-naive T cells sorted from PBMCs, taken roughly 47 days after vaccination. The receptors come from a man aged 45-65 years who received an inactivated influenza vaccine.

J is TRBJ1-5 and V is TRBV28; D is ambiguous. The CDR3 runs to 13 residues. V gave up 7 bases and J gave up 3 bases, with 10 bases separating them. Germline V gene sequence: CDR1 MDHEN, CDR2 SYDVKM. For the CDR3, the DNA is TGTGCCAGCACGTGGCCGAACAATCAGCCCCAGCATTTT. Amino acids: CASTWPNNQPQHF.

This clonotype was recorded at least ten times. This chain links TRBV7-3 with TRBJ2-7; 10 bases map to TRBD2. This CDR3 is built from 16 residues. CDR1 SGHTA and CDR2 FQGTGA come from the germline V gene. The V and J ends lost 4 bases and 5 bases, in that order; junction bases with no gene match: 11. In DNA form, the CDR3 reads TGTGCCAGCAGCTCCCAACTTAGCGGGAGGCGCGACGAGCAGTACTTC. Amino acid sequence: CASSSQLSGRRDEQYF.

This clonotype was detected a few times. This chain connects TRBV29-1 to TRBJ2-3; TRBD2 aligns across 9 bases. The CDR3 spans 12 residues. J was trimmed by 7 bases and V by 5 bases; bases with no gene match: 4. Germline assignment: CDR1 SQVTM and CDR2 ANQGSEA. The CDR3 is CSVRTSENTQYF. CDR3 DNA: TGCAGCGTTCGGACTAGCGAAAATACGCAGTATTTT.

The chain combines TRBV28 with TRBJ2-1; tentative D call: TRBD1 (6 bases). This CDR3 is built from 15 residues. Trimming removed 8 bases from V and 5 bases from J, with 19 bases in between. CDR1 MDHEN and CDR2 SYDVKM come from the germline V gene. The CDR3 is CASVPHNRADNEQFF. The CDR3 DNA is TGTGCCAGCGTTCCACATAACAGGGCGGACAATGAGCAGTTCTTC.

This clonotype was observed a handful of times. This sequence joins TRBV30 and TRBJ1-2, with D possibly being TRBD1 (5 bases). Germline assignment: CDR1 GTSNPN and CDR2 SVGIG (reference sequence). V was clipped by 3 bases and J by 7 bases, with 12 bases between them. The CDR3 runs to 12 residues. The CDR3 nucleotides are TGTGCCTGGAGCGGGGGTCGGGGTGGCTACACCTTC. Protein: CAWSGGRGGYTF.

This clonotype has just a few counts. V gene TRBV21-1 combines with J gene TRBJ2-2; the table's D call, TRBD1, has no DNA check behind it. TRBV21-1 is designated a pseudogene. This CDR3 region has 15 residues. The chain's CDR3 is CASSKGTRNTGELFF. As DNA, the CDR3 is TGTGCCAGCAGCAAAGGGACACGAAACACCGGGGAGCTGTTTTTT.

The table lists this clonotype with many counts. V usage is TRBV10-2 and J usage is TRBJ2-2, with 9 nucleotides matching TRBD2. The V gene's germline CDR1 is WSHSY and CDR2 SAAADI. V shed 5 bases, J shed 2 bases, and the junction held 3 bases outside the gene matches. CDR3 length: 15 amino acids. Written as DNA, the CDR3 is TGCGCCAGCAGTAGAGCGGGGGGAAACACCGGGGAGCTGTTTTTT. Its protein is CASSRAGGNTGELFF.

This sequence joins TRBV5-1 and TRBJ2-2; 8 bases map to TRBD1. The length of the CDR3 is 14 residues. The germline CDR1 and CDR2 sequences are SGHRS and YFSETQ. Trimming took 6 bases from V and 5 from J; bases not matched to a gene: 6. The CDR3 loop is CASKAGGQTGELFF. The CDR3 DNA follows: TGCGCCAGCAAGGCAGGGGGCCAAACCGGGGAGCTGTTTTTT.

The CDR3 is CASSQDWGTGELFF. CDR3 coding DNA: TGTGCCAGCAGCCAAGATTGGGGAACCGGGGAGCTGTTTTTT. The chain is built from TRBV14 and TRBJ2-2, with D hard to call. CDR1 is SGHDN and CDR2 is FVKESK in the germline V gene. V was cut by 0 bases and J by 5 bases, with 7 bases left in between. The CDR3 extends over 14 amino acids.

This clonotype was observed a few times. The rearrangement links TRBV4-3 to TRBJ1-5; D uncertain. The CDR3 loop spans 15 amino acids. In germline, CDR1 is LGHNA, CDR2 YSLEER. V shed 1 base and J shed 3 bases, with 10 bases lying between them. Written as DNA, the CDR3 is TGCGCCAGCAGCCAAGTTTATGACAACAATCAGCCCCAGCATTTT. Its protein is CASSQVYDNNQPQHF.

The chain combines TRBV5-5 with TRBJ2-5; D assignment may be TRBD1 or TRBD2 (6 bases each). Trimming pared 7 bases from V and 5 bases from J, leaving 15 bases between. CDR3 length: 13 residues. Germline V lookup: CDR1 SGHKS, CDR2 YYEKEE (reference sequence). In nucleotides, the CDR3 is TGTGCCAGCCGAGGAGGGGGTGCTGAGACCCAGTACTTC. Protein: CASRGGGAETQYF.

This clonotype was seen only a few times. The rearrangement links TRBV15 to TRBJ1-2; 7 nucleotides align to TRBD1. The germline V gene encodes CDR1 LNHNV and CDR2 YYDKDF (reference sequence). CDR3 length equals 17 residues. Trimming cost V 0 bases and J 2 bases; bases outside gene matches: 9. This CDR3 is CATSRDRGTARNYGYTF. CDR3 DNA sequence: TGTGCCACCAGCAGAGATAGGGGGACAGCCAGAAACTATGGCTACACCTTC.

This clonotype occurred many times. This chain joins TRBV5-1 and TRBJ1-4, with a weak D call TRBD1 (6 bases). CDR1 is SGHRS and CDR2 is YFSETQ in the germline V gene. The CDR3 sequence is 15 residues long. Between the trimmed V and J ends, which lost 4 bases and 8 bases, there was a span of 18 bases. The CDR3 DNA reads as TGCGCCAGCAGCCCCGAGTCCAGGGGAGGAGAAAAACTGTTTTTT. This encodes CASSPESRGGEKLFF.

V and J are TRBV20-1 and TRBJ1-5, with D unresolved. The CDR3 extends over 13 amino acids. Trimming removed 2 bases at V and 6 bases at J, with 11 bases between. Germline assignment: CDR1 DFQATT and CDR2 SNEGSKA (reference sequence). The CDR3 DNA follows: TGCAGTGCTAGAAACCGGAGTTTTCAGCCCCAGCATTTT. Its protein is CSARNRSFQPQHF.

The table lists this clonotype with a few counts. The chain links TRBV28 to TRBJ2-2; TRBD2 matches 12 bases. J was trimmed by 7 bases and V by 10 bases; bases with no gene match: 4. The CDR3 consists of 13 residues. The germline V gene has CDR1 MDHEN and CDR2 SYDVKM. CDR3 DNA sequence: TGTGCCACTAGACTAGCGGGAGTCGGGGAGCTGTTTTTT. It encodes CATRLAGVGELFF.

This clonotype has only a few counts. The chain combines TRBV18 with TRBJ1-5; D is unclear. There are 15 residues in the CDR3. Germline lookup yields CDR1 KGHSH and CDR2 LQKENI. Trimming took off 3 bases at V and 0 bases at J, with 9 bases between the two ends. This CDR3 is CASSPGGPSNQPQHF. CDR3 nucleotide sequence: TGTGCCAGCTCACCTGGAGGGCCTAGCAATCAGCCCCAGCATTTT. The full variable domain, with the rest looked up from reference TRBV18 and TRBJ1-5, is NAGVMQNPRHLVRRRGQEARLRCSPMKGHSHVYWYRQLPEEGLKFMVYLQKENIIDESGMPKERFSAEFPKEGPSILRIQQVVRGDSAAYFCASSPGGPSNQPQHFGDGTRLSIL.

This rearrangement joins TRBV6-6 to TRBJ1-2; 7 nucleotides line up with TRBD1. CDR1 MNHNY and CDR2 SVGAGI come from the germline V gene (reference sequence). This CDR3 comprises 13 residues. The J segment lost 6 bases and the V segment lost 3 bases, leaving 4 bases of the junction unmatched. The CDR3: CASSYQGGDGYTF. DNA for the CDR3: TGTGCCAGCAGTTATCAAGGGGGCGATGGCTACACCTTC.

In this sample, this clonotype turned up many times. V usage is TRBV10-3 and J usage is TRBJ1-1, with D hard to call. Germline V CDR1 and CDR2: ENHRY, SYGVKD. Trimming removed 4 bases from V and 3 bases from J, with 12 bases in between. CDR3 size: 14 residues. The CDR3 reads CAISGRGLDTEAFF. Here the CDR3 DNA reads TGTGCCATCAGTGGGAGAGGGTTAGACACTGAAGCTTTCTTT.

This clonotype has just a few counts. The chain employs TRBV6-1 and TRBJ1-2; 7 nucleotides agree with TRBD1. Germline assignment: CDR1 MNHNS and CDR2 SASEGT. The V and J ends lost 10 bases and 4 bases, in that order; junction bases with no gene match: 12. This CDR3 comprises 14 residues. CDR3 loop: CATRPRQGTYGYTF. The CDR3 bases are TGTGCCACCAGGCCTCGACAGGGAACCTATGGCTACACCTTC.

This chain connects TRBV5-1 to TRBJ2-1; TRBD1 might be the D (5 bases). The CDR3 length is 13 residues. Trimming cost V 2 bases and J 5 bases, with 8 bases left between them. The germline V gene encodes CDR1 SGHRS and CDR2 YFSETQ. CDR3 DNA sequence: TGCGCCAGCAGCTTTGGCAGGGACAATGAGCAGTTCTTC. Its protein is CASSFGRDNEQFF.

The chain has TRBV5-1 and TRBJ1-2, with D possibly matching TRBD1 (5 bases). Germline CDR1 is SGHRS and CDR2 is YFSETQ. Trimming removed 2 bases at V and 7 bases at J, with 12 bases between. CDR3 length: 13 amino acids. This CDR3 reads CASSFVRDRGYTF. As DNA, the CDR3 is TGCGCCAGCAGCTTTGTCAGGGATCGTGGCTACACCTTC.

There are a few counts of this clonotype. CDR3 coding DNA: TGCAGTGCTAGACCGACAGGGGACGACACCTTC. Protein product: CSARPTGDDTF. The genes are TRBV20-1 and TRBJ1-2; TRBD1 agrees at 8 bases. The CDR3 length is 11 residues. Germline-derived CDR1 and CDR2 are DFQATT and SNEGSKA (reference sequence). Trimming removed 2 bases from V and 12 bases from J; junction bases left unmatched: 5.

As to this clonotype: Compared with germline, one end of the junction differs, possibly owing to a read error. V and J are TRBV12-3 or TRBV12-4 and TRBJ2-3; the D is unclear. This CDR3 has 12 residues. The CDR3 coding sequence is TGTGCCAGCAGACCTGGCACGGATACGCAGTATTTT. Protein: CASRPGTDTQYF.

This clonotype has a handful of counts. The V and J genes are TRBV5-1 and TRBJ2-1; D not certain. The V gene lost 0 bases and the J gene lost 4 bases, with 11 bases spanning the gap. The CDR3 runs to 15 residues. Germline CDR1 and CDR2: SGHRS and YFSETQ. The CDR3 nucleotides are TGCGCCAGCAGCTTGGCGGTCGGGCCATACAATGAGCAGTTCTTC. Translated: CASSLAVGPYNEQFF.

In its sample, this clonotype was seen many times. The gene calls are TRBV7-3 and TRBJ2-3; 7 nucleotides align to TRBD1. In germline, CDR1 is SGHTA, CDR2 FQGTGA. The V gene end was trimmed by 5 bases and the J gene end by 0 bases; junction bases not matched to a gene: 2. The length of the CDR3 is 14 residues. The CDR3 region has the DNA TGTGCCAGCAGCCCAGGGGGAAGCACAGATACGCAGTATTTT. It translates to CASSPGGSTDTQYF.

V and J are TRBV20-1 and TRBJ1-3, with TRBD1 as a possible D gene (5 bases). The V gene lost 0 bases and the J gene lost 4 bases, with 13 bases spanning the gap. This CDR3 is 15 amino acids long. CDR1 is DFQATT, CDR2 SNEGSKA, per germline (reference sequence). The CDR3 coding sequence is TGCAGTGCTAGAGATCTCCAGGGTGGAGGAAACACCATATATTTT. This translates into CSARDLQGGGNTIYF.

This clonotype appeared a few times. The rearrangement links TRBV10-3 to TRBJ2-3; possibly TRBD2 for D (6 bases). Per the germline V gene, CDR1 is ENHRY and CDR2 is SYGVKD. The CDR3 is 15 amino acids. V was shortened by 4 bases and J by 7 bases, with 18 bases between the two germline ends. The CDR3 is CAISGLEQGGYTQYF. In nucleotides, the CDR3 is TGTGCCATCAGTGGACTAGAGCAAGGCGGGTATACGCAGTATTTT.

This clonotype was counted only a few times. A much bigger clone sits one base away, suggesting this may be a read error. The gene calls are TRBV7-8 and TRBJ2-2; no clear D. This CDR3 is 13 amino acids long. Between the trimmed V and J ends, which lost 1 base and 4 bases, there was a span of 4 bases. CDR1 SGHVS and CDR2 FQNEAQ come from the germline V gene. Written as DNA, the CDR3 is TGTGCCAGCAGCTTAGGGATCACCGGGGAGCTGTTTTTT. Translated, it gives CASSLGITGELFF.

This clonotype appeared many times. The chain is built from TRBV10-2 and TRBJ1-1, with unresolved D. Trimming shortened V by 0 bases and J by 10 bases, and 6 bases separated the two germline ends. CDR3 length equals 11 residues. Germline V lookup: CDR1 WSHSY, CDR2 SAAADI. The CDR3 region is CASSESTLAFF. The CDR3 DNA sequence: TGCGCCAGCAGTGAGTCGACTCTAGCTTTCTTT.